This T cell receptor beta chain was obtained from a study of T cells in women clearing cervical HPV infection. Measured with immunoSEQ multiplex PCR; TCRdb has only the in-frame clones, and not every one. The sample totals 35,000 to 45,000 clones. Per the germline V gene, CDR1 is SNHLY and CDR2 is FYNNEI. The CDR3 sequence is 15 residues long. Regarding this clone: The CDR3 end falls 3 residues outside the read, so it is completed with the germline J gene.

The sample taken for sequencing was blood buffy coat. The genes are TRBV2 and TRBJ2-3; 9 nucleotides line up with TRBD2. The origin of this receptor is a woman aged 18 to 75 with a cervical HPV16 infection that either progressed to CIN3+ or cleared (not recorded which). The CDR3 bases that were read are TGTGCCAGCGCCTGCGAGTTAGCGGGAGAAGAGACG. It specifies CASACELAGEET. The complete CDR3 sequence is CASACELAGEETQYF.